This record covers a single TCR beta chain. The data are from a study of blood T cell repertoires in COVID-19. Looking at the study overall: Samples came from the United States, Italy and Spain, spanning acute and convalescent COVID-19. Sample material is recorded as cDNA or gDNA derived from T cells, B-cell-depleted T cells, or PBMCs.

The CDR3 runs to 15 residues. Trimming removed 2 bases at V and 2 bases at J, with 9 bases between. Germline lookup yields CDR1 MNHEY and CDR2 SVGEGT. In the original workflow: Estimation of nucleated cell counts relied on the amplification of reference gene primers. Clones were read by immunoSEQ multiplex PCR, and TCRdb kept only the in-frame ones, dropping some. V, J and clone size reflect that table, while D and trimming were determined from the DNA. This table has around 75,000 clones, 88% appearing once. Sequencing was carried out using peripheral blood. The source of this sequence is a human donor in a cohort sampled during active COVID-19. The V call is TRBV6-2 or TRBV6-3, the J call TRBJ2-2; D might be TRBD1 (5 bases). This CDR3 is CASSYDRLNTGELFF. CDR3 nucleotides: TGTGCCAGCAGTTACGACAGATTAAACACCGGGGAGCTGTTTTTT.